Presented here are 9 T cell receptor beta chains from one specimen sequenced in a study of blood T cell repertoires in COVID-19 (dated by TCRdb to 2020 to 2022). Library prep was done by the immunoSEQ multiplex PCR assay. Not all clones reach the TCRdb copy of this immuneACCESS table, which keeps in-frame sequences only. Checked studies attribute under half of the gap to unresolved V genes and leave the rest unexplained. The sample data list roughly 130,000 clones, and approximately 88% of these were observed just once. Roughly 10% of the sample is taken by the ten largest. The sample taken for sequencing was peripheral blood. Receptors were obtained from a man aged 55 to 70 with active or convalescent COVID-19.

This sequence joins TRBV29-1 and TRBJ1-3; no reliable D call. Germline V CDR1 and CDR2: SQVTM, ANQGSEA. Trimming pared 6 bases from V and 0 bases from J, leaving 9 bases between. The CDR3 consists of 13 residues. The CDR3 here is CSVDKFSGNTIYF. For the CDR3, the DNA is TGCAGCGTCGACAAGTTCTCTGGAAACACCATATATTTT.

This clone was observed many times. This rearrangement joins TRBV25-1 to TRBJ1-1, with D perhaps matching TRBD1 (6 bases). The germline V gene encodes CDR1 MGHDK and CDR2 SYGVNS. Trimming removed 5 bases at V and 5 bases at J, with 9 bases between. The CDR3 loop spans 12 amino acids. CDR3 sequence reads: CASSRQDTEAFF. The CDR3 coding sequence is TGTGCCAGCAGTCGACAGGATACTGAAGCTTTCTTT.

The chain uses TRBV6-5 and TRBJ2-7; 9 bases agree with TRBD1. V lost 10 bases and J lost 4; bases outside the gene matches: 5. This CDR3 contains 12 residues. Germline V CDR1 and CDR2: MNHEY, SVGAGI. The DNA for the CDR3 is TGTGCCACCGGGACAGGGTTATACGAGCAGTACTTC. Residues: CATGTGLYEQYF.

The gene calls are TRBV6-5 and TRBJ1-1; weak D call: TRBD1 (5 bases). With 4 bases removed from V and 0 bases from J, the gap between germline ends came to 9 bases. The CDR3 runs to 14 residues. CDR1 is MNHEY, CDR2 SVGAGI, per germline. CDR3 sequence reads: CASSSKTVNTEAFF. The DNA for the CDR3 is TGTGCCAGCAGTTCTAAGACAGTGAACACTGAAGCTTTCTTT.

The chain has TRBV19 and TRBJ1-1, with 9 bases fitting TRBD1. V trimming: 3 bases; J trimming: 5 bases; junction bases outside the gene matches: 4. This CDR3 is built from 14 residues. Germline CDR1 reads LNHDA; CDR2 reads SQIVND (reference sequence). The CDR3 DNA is TGTGCCAGTAGTATGGGGACAGGGCGGACTGAAGCTTTCTTT. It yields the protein CASSMGTGRTEAFF. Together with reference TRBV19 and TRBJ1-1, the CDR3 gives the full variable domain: DGGITQSPKYLFRKEGQNVTLSCEQNLNHDAMYWYRQDPGQGLRLIYYSQIVNDFQKGDIAEGYSVSREKKESFPLTVTSAQKNPTAFYLCASSMGTGRTEAFFGQGTRLTVV.

The CDR3 DNA follows: TGTGCCAGCAGTGAAAGAGCGATTAACCAGCCCCAGCATTTT. Amino acids: CASSERAINQPQHF. This chain connects TRBV25-1 to TRBJ1-5; D not resolved. V was shortened by 2 bases and J by 7 bases, with 12 bases between the two germline ends. From germline, CDR1 is MGHDK and CDR2 SYGVNS. The CDR3 is 14 residues long.

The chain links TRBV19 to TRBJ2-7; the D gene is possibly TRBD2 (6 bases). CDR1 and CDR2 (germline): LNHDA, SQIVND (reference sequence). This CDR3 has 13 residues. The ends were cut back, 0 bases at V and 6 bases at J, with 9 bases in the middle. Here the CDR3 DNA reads TGTGCCAGTAGTATAGACCCTAGCGTCGAGCAGTACTTC. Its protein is CASSIDPSVEQYF.

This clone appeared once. CDR3 bases: TGTGCCAGCAGTTTCGGGATCGTAGGAAACACTGAAGCTTTCTTT. Amino acid sequence: CASSFGIVGNTEAFF. The chain links TRBV28 to TRBJ1-1; D gene uncertain. CDR3 length equals 15 residues. The V end lost 3 bases, the J end lost 2 bases, and 13 bases lay between the germline ends. Per germline, CDR1 MDHEN and CDR2 SYDVKM.

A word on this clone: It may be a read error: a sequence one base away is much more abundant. The CDR3 DNA sequence: TGTGCCAGCAGCCAGACAGGGAAGGCAGATACGCAGTATTTT. It yields the protein CASSQTGKADTQYF. V gene TRBV3-1 (or the pseudogene TRBV3-2) combines with J gene TRBJ2-3; 7 nucleotides line up with TRBD1. The germline gives CDR1 LGHDT, CDR2 YNNKEL (reference sequence). The CDR3 is 14 residues long. The trim removed 3 bases at V and 4 bases at J, leaving 4 bases unmatched.